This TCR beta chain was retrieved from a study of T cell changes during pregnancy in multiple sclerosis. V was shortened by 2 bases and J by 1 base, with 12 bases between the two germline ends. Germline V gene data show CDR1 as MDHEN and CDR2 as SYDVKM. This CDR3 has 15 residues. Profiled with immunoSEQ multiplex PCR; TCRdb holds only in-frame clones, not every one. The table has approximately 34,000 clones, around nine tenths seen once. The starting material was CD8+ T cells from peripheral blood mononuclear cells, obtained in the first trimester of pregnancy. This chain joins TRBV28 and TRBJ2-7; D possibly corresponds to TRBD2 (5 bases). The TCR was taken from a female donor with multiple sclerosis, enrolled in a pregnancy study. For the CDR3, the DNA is TGTGCCAGCAGTTTAACGGGATTGGGTTCCTACGAGCAGTACTTC. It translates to CASSLTGLGSYEQYF. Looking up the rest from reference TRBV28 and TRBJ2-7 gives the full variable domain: DVKVTQSSRYLVKRTGEKVFLECVQDMDHENMFWYRQDPGLGLRLIYFSYDVKMKEKGDIPEGYSVSREKKERFSLILESASTNQTSMYLCASSLTGLGSYEQYFGPGTRLTVT.